These T cell receptor beta chains were read from a single sample in a study of CD8 T cells in ankylosing spondylitis. TCRdb analysed the 5' RACE reads with MiXCR anew, one entry per CDR3 protein. The table has 150,000 to 200,000 distinct CDR3 sequences, 11% seen once. The sample comprised blood, either unsorted or a sorted T cell fraction (not recorded which). These TCRs come from a male donor with ankylosing spondylitis or in good health (not recorded which). Each CDR3 is given with its conserved first and last residue. The D gene is left open where the match is weak. The size of a clone is reported for some rows only, either as once, few or many, or as a class for expanded clones.

abundance: many
v_gene: TRBV3-1
d_gene: -
j_gene: TRBJ2-1
CDR3aa: CASSQDRDEQFF
CDR3nt: TGTGCCAGCAGCCAAGATCGGGATGAGCAGTTCTTC

abundance: many
v_gene: TRBV5-1
d_gene: -
j_gene: TRBJ1-3
CDR3aa: CASSFQPDSGNTIYF
CDR3nt: TGCGCCAGCAGCTTTCAACCCGACTCTGGAAACACCATATATTTT

abundance: few
v_gene: TRBV27
d_gene: TRBD1
j_gene: TRBJ2-5
CDR3aa: CASSFMTGGRQETQYF
CDR3nt: TGTGCCAGCAGTTTCATGACAGGGGGACGCCAAGAGACCCAGTACTTC

abundance: many
v_gene: TRBV5-4
d_gene: -
j_gene: TRBJ2-1
CDR3aa: CASSLGDPPFF
CDR3nt: TGTGCCAGCAGCTTGGGGGACCCGCCCTTCTTC

abundance: many
v_gene: TRBV20-1
d_gene: -
j_gene: TRBJ1-1
CDR3aa: CSASQIGGYTEAFF
CDR3nt: TGCAGTGCTAGTCAGATAGGCGGGTACACTGAAGCTTTCTTT

abundance: many
v_gene: TRBV6-1
d_gene: TRBD1
j_gene: TRBJ2-5
CDR3aa: CASKSGTGMYQETQYF
CDR3nt: TGTGCCAGCAAGTCCGGGACAGGGATGTACCAAGAGACCCAGTACTTC

abundance: -
v_gene: TRBV20-1
d_gene: TRBD2
j_gene: TRBJ2-2
CDR3aa: CSVRLTSGTGELFF
CDR3nt: TGCAGTGTCAGACTGACTAGCGGCACCGGGGAGCTGTTTTTT

abundance: many
v_gene: TRBV12-3/TRBV12-4
d_gene: -
j_gene: TRBJ1-3
CDR3aa: CASSFRDSGNTIYF
CDR3nt: TGTGCCAGCAGTTTCCGGGACTCTGGAAACACCATATATTTT

abundance: many
v_gene: TRBV10-1
d_gene: TRBD2
j_gene: TRBJ2-2
CDR3aa: CASSATSRRRVGELFF
CDR3nt: TGCGCCAGCAGTGCGACTAGCCGGAGGCGCGTCGGGGAGCTGTTTTTT

abundance: -
v_gene: TRBV28
d_gene: -
j_gene: TRBJ1-2
CDR3aa: CASSNYRDSYGYTF
CDR3nt: TGTGCCAGCAGTAACTACAGGGATAGCTATGGCTACACCTTC

abundance: -
v_gene: TRBV7-7
d_gene: -
j_gene: TRBJ2-5
CDR3aa: CASSLDPLGGGAETQYF
CDR3nt: TGTGCCAGCAGCTTAGACCCTTTAGGGGGAGGTGCAGAGACCCAGTACTTC

abundance: few
v_gene: TRBV27
d_gene: TRBD1
j_gene: TRBJ2-6
CDR3aa: CASSLSAGGTSGANVLTF
CDR3nt: TGTGCCAGCAGTTTATCAGCAGGGGGCACCTCTGGGGCCAACGTCCTGACTTTC

abundance: many
v_gene: TRBV6-2/TRBV6-3
d_gene: TRBD1
j_gene: TRBJ2-1
CDR3aa: CASSHRDRGLNEQFF
CDR3nt: TGTGCCAGCAGCCACCGGGACAGGGGGCTCAATGAGCAGTTCTTC

abundance: -
v_gene: TRBV5-1
d_gene: -
j_gene: TRBJ2-4
CDR3aa: CASSLDSAKNIQYF
CDR3nt: TGCGCCAGCAGCTTGGATTCAGCCAAAAACATTCAGTACTTC